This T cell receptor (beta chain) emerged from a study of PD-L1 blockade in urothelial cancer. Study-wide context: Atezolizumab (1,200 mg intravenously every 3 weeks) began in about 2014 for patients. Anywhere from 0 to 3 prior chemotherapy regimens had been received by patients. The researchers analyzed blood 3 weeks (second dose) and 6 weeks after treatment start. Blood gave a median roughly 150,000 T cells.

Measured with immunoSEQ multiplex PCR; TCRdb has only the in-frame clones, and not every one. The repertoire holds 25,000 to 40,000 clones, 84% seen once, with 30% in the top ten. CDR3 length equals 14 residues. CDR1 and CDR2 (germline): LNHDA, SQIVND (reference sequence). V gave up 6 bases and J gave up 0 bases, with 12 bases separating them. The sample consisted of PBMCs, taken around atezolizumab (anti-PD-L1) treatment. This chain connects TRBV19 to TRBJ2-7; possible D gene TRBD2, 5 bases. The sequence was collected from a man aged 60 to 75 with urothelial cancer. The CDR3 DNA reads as TGTGCCAGTAGCCTTAGCGCCGTCTCCTACGAGCAGTACTTC. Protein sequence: CASSLSAVSYEQYF.